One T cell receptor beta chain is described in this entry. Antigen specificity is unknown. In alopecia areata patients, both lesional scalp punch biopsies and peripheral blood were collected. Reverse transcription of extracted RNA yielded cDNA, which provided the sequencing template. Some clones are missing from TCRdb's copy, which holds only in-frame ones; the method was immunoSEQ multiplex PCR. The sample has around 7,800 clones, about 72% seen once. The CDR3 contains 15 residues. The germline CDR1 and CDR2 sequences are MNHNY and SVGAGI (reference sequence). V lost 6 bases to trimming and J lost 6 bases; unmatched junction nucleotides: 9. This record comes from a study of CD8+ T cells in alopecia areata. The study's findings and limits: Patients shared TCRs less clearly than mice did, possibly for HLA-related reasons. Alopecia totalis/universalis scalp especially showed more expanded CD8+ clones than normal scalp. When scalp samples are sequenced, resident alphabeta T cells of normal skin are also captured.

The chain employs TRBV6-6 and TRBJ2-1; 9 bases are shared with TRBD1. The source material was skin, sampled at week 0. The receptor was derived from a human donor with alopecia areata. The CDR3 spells CASSHGQGFRNEQFF. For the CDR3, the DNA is TGTGCCAGCAGCCATGGACAGGGGTTTCGCAATGAGCAGTTCTTC.